The TCR beta chain described here comes from a study of regulatory T cells in long-lasting Graves disease. On the study more broadly: Less than 3 months of antithyroid drugs had been taken by newly diagnosed Graves' patients. General study points: Those with persistent disease had in common more public clonotypes (more than 2,500) than new patients (about 900).

Arm-PCR of CDR3 regions and iRepertoire HTBI primers were the basis on which TCR beta libraries were built. TCRdb ran MiXCR on the multiplex PCR reads and lists one entry per CDR3 protein. The sample comprises around 460,000 distinct CDR3 sequences, 14% of which are singletons, and around a sixth rests with the top ten. Documented time point: newly diagnosed GD, antithyroid drugs for less than 3 months. Making the TCR library involved RNA that had been extracted from PBMCs. Notes on this clonotype: Its antigen is undetermined.

The same data also went into a second study, on T cells in Graves' hyperthyroidism and ophthalmopathy.

This specimen consisted of peripheral blood mononuclear cells (PBMCs), obtained at new diagnosis, from a patient treated with antithyroid drugs. This sequence originates from a woman aged 45 to 65 with Graves disease.

The CDR3, as DNA: TGTGCCAGCAGCCTATTTGGGGGCGCGTACGAGCAGTACTTC. Amino acid sequence: CASSLFGGAYEQYF. This rearrangement joins TRBV6-2 or TRBV6-3 to TRBJ2-7, with a weak D call TRBD1 (6 bases). V was shortened by 6 bases and J by 4 bases, with 16 bases between the two germline ends. Looked up from germline, CDR1 is MNHEY and CDR2 is SVGEGT. The CDR3 totals 14 residues.